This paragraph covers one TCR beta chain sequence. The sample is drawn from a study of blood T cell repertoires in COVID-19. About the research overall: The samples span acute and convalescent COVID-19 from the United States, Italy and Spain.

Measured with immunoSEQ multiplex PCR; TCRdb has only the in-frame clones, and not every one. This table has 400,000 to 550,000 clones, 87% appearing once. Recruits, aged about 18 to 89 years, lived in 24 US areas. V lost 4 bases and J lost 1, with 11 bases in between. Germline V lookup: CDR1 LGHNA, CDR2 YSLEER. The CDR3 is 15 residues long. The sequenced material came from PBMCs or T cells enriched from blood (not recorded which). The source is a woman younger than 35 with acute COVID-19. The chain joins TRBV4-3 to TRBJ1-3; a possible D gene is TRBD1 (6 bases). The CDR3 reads CASSRLQGSGNTIYF. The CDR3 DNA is TGCGCCAGCAGCCGCTTACAGGGATCTGGAAACACCATATATTTT.